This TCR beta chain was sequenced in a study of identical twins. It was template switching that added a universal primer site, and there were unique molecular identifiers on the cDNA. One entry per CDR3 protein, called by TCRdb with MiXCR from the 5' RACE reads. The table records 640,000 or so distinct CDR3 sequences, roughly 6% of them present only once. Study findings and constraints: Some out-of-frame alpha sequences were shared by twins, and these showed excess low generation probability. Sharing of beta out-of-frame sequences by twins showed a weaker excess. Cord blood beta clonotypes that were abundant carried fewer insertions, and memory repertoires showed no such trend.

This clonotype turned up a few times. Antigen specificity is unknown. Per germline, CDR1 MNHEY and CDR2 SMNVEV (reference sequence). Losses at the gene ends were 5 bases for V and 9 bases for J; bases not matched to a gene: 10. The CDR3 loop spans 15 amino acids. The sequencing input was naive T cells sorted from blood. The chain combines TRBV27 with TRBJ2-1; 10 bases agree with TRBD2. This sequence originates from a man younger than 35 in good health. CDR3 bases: TGTGCCAGCAGTCTGGCGGGGGGACTAGCGCTTGAGCAGTTCTTC. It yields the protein CASSLAGGLALEQFF.